A selection of T cell receptor beta chains follows, all from one sample in a study of beta chain features in type 1 diabetes. Profiled with immunoSEQ multiplex PCR; TCRdb holds only in-frame clones, not every one. This repertoire shows around 500,000 clones, approximately 10% found once; its top ten account for about 0.045%. The material sequenced was naive CD4+ T cells from blood. Receptors were obtained from a woman under 30 in good health. CDR3s include the opening cysteine and the closing phenylalanine or tryptophan. A D gene is named only where the DNA matches it firmly. Only some rows state a clone size, as once, few, many or a class for expanded clones.

j_call clone_size d_call v_call cdr3_nt cdr3_aa
TRBJ2-7 few . TRBV27 TGTGCCAGCAGTTCACTCAACCTCTTTGGCGAGCAGTACTTC CASSSLNLFGEQYF
TRBJ2-1 . . TRBV5-1 TGCGCCAGCAGCGCCACGCCACTGCCCCAATACAATGAGCAGTTCTTC CASSATPLPQYNEQFF
TRBJ2-2 few . TRBV29-1 TGCAGCGCTGGCGACAGCACCGGGGAGCTGTTTTTT CSAGDSTGELFF
TRBJ2-5 many . TRBV7-9 TGTGCCAGCAGCTTAGGCTCCTGGGAGGAGACCCAGTACTTC CASSLGSWEETQYF
TRBJ1-2 . . TRBV7-2 TGTGCCAGCAGCTTAAATTTGGACAGATCTAACTATGGCTACACCTTC CASSLNLDRSNYGYTF
TRBJ2-3 few . TRBV2 TGTGCCAGCTTAAGGGATGGTTTTATAGATACGCAGTATTTT CASLRDGFIDTQYF
TRBJ1-2 few TRBD1 TRBV10-3 TGTGCCATCAGTGAAACCCAGGGACAGACTAATGGCTACACCTTC CAISETQGQTNGYTF
TRBJ2-1 few TRBD1 TRBV7-2 TGTGCCAGCAGCTTCGGACAGGGATCCTACAATGAGCAGTTCTTC CASSFGQGSYNEQFF
TRBJ2-5 few TRBD2 TRBV5-1 TGCGCCAGCAGCTTCCGACTAGCCGCGGAGACCCAGTACTTC CASSFRLAAETQYF
TRBJ2-1 . TRBD2 TRBV14 TGTGCCAGCAGCCAAACGGAAACTAGCGGGAGAAGGGATGAGCAGTTCTTC CASSQTETSGRRDEQFF
TRBJ1-1 few . TRBV9 TGTGCCAGCAGCGTAGATGGACAGCGGCTCGCTTTCTTT CASSVDGQRLAFF
TRBJ1-1 few . TRBV9 TGTGCCAGCAGCGTAGGAATCACAGGGTTGAACACTGAAGCTTTCTTT CASSVGITGLNTEAFF
TRBJ2-1 few TRBD1 TRBV13 TGTGCCAGCAGCCAATTACAGGGGGCTTATGAGCAGTTCTTC CASSQLQGAYEQFF
TRBJ1-1 . . TRBV30 TGTGCCTGGCAAAACGGACCTTTACGGACTGAAGCTTTCTTT CAWQNGPLRTEAFF
TRBJ2-3 . . TRBV6-1 TGTGCCAGCAGTGAAGCGGGGGTTTCCGCGGATACGCAGTATTTT CASSEAGVSADTQYF
TRBJ2-1 . . TRBV23-1 TGCGCCAGCAGTCAATGGACAGACACCTCGGGTCTATCCTACAATGAGCAGTTCTTC CASSQWTDTSGLSYNEQFF
TRBJ2-2 . . TRBV5-4 TGTGCCAGCAGCTTGGTTTCCGGGGAGCTGTTTTTT CASSLVSGELFF
TRBJ2-7 . . TRBV27 TGTGCCAGCAGTCCGCTTCGGGGGAGGATATCCTACGAGCAGTACTTC CASSPLRGRISYEQYF
TRBJ1-4 few . TRBV29-1 TGCAGCGTTGCTCTGACGGGTACCAATGAAAAACTGTTTTTT CSVALTGTNEKLFF
TRBJ2-1 few . TRBV4-2 TGTGCCAGCTCGAACTCCCAGGGGAGCTCCTACAATGAGCAGTTCTTC CASSNSQGSSYNEQFF
TRBJ2-4 few . TRBV11-2 TGTGCCAGCAGCCCGGGAGATATCCTAGCCAAAAACATTCAGTACTTC CASSPGDILAKNIQYF
TRBJ1-5 . . TRBV30 TGTGCCTGGAGTGGGGGGTACCAAAATCAGCCCCAGCATTTT CAWSGGYQNQPQHF
TRBJ1-2 few TRBD1 TRBV6-5 TGTGCCAGCAGAGGACAGGGGGCTGTCTATGGCTACACCTTC CASRGQGAVYGYTF
TRBJ2-7 . . TRBV7-9 TGTGCCAGCAGCGTCAGGAGCAGCGTATACGAGCAGTACTTC CASSVRSSVYEQYF
TRBJ2-7 . . TRBV7-2 TGTGCCAGCAGCTTCGTGCCCTACGAGCAGTACTTC CASSFVPYEQYF
TRBJ2-5 . . TRBV7-8 TGTGCCAGCAGCCCCAGGGGGGAGCAAGAGACCCAGTACTTC CASSPRGEQETQYF
TRBJ2-3 few TRBD1 TRBV2 TGTGCCAGCCAACGGGACAGGTGGACAGATACGCAGTATTTT CASQRDRWTDTQYF
TRBJ2-6 . . TRBV1 TGCACCAGCAGCCAAGCGCAGGGGCTCTGGGCCAACGTCCTGACTTTC CTSSQAQGLWANVLTF
TRBJ2-5 . . TRBV5-1 TGCGCCAGCAGCTTCGGACAGCTACAAGAGACCCAGTACTTC CASSFGQLQETQYF
TRBJ2-3 . . TRBV4-2 TGTGCCAGCAGCCAAGAAGCTAGCTTGGAGTCAGATACGCAGTATTTT CASSQEASLESDTQYF
TRBJ1-1 few TRBD1 TRBV7-9 TGTGCCAGCAGCTTAGTACGAGGACAGGGAGACACTGAAGCTTTCTTT CASSLVRGQGDTEAFF
TRBJ2-3 . . TRBV7-2 TGTGCCAGCAGCCTAACAGGGTTCGTGGCAGATACGCAGTATTTT CASSLTGFVADTQYF
TRBJ1-2 few TRBD1 TRBV19 TGTGCCAGTACCGCGGGACAGTTATATGGCTACACCTTC CASTAGQLYGYTF
TRBJ1-1 . . TRBV9 TGTGCCAGCAGCTCAAACAGGGATTCAATGAACACTGAAGCTTTCTTT CASSSNRDSMNTEAFF
TRBJ2-7 few . TRBV9 TGTGCCAGCAGCTTAACCCCCAGTGATAGCTCCTACGAGCAGTACTTC CASSLTPSDSSYEQYF
TRBJ2-1 . . TRBV2 TGTGCCAGCAGTGAATTGGGCGGGACGAACAATGAGCAGTTCTTC CASSELGGTNNEQFF
TRBJ1-2 few . TRBV20-1 TGCAGTGCTAGCCTAACGACCGGCTACACCTTC CSASLTTGYTF
TRBJ2-5 few . TRBV25-1 TGTGCCACCTCCACGGGCGACTTTTACCAAGAGACCCAGTACTTC CATSTGDFYQETQYF
TRBJ2-2 . . TRBV7-2 TGTGCCAGCAGCTTAGTGCCGGGAGCCGGGGAGCTGTTTTTT CASSLVPGAGELFF
TRBJ2-7 . . TRBV18 TGTGCCAGCTCACAGGGCGGTCCCGAGCAGTACTTC CASSQGGPEQYF
TRBJ1-1 few . TRBV9 TGTGCCAGCTCTCTTCGGGTGAACACTGAAGCTTTCTTT CASSLRVNTEAFF
TRBJ2-4 . . TRBV7-9 TGTGCCAGCAGCTTACTTGATGCTAAAAACATTCAGTACTTC CASSLLDAKNIQYF
TRBJ2-3 many . TRBV7-9 TGTGCCAGCAGCTTATCAGATACGCAGTATTTT CASSLSDTQYF
TRBJ2-5 . TRBD2 TRBV15 TGTGCCACCAGCAGAGATACGACTAGCGGAACCGGGATGGCCCAGTACTTC CATSRDTTSGTGMAQYF
TRBJ2-5 . TRBD2 TRBV7-9 TGTGCCAGCAGCCGGGGACTAGCGGCCCGAGAGACCCAGTACTTC CASSRGLAARETQYF
TRBJ1-6 few . TRBV7-9 TGTGCCAGCAGTTCTAGTAGCGTGAATTCACCCCTCCACTTT CASSSSSVNSPLHF
TRBJ2-2 . . TRBV7-9 TGTGCCAGCAGCCTAGGTACCGGGGAGCTGTTTTTT CASSLGTGELFF
TRBJ1-2 . TRBD1 TRBV7-2 TGTGCCAGCAGCTTCTGGACAGGGAACTATGGCTACACCTTC CASSFWTGNYGYTF
TRBJ2-1 few TRBD2 TRBV25-1 TGTGCCAGCAGTGGGTTCCTAGCGGGGCAAGGGGCCAATGAGCAGTTCTTC CASSGFLAGQGANEQFF
TRBJ1-4 few . TRBV18 TGTGCCACCGCACCCGACAGCAATGAAAAACTGTTTTTT CATAPDSNEKLFF
TRBJ2-3 few . TRBV7-2 TGTGCCAGCAGCTTAGAGGGGAGCACAGATACGCAGTATTTT CASSLEGSTDTQYF
TRBJ2-1 . TRBD1 TRBV28 TGTGCCAGCAGTGTGACAGGGGGCTCCTACAATGAGCAGTTCTTC CASSVTGGSYNEQFF
TRBJ1-2 . . TRBV29-1 TGCGGTGTTGGTTTCTCGGGAGACCTGGGCGACGGCTACACCTTC CGVGFSGDLGDGYTF
TRBJ2-2 . . TRBV27 TGTGCCAGCAACCCTCGGCGGCCGAACACCGGGGAGCTGTTTTTT CASNPRRPNTGELFF